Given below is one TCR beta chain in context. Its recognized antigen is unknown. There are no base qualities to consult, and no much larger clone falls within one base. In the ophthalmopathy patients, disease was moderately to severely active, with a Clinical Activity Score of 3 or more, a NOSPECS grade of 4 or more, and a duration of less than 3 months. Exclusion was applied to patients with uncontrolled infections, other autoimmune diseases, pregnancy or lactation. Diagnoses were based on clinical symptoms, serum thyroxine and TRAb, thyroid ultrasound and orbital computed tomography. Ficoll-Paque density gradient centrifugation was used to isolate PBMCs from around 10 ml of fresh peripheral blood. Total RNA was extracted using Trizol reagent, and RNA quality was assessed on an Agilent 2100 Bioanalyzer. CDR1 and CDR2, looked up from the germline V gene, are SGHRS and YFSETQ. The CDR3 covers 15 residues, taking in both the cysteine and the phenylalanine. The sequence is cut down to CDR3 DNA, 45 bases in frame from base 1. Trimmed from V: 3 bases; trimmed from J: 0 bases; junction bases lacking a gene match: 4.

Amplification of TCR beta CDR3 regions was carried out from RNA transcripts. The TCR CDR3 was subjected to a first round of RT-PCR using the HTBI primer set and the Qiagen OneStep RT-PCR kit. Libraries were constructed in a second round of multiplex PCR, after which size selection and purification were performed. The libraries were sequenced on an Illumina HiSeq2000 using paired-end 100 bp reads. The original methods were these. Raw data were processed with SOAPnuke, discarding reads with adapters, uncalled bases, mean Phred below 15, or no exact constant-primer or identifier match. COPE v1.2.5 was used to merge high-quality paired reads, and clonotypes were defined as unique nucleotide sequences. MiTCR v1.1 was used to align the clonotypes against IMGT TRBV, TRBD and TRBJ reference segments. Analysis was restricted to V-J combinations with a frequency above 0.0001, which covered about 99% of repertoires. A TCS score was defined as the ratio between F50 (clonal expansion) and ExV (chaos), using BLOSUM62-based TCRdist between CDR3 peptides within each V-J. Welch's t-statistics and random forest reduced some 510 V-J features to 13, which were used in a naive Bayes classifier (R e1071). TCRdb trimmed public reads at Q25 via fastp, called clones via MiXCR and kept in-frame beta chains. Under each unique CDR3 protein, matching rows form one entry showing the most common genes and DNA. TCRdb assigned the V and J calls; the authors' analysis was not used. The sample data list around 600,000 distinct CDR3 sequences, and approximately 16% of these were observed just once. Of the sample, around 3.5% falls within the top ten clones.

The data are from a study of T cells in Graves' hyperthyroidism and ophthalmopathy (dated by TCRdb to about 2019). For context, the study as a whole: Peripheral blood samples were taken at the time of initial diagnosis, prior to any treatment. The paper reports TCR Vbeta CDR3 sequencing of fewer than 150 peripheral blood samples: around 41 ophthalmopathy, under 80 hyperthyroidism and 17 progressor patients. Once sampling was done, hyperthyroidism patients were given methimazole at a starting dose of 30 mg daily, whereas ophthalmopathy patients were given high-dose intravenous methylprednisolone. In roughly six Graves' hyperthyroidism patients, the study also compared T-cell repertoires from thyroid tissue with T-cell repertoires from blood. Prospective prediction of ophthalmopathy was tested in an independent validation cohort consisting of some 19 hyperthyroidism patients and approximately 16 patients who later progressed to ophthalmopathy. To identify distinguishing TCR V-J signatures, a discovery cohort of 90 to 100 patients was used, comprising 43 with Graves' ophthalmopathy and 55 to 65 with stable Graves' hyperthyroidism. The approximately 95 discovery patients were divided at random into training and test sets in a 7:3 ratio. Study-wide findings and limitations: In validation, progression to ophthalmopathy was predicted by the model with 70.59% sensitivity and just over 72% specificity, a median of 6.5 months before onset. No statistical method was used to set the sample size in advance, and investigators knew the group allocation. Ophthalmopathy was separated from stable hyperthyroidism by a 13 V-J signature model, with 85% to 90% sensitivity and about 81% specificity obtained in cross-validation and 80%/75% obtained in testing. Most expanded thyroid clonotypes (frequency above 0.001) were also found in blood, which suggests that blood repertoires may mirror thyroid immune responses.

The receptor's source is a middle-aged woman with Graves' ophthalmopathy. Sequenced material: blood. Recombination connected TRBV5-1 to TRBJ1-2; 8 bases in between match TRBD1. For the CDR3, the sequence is CASSSLQGANYGYTF. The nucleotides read TGCGCCAGCAGCTCTTTACAGGGGGCTAACTATGGCTACACCTTC.